The 2 T cell receptor beta chains reported below all come from one sample, sequenced in a study of human T cells and chemical hapten exposure. Each CDR3 protein is one row after TCRdb ran MiXCR on the RACE reads. The table records around 380,000 distinct CDR3 sequences, more than 4.5% of them present only once. Regarding time point: patch test 1, 2 weeks after DPC sensitization. Stated treatment: therapeutic diphenylcyclopropenone sensitization with weekly scalp DPC. This specimen consisted of whole blood, obtained in connection with sensitization to the hapten diphenylcyclopropenone (DPC). The receptors come from a woman between 45 and 65 years old with alopecia areata. Some clones in this sample may be carry-over from other donors' samples.

This rearrangement joins TRBV9 to TRBJ2-2; 14 bases line up with TRBD2. Trimming cost V 0 bases and J 6 bases; bases outside gene matches: 4. Germline V gene lookup returns CDR1 SGDLS and CDR2 YYNGEE. The CDR3 extends over 17 amino acids. The CDR3 sequence is CASSVVPGLAGAGELFF. CDR3 sequence (DNA): TGTGCCAGCAGCGTAGTCCCGGGACTAGCGGGAGCCGGGGAGCTGTTTTTT.

The chain employs TRBV7-2 and TRBJ2-3; 9 positions match TRBD1. The ends lost 7 bases at V and 11 bases at J; junction bases unmatched: 19. The CDR3 contains 16 residues. The germline gives CDR1 SGHTA, CDR2 FQGNSA. This CDR3 reads CASTDPGQGPGVMQYF. The CDR3 DNA is TGTGCCAGCACCGACCCCGGACAGGGGCCGGGAGTTATGCAGTATTTT.